The clone carrying this TCR beta chain has only one observation. This sample was included in a study of shared T cell receptors in the human thymus. Germline V gene sequence: CDR1 MNHEY, CDR2 SMNVEV (reference sequence). The CDR3 sequence is 15 residues long. V was clipped by 8 bases and J by 7 bases; unmatched bases: 10. Sequenced by immunoSEQ multiplex PCR; TCRdb stores in-frame clones only, minus some. The table lists some 720,000 clones, 85% to 90% of them singletons. This sample was shared with a second study, whose subject was human thymus T cells.

The TCR was taken from a boy younger than two with a congenital heart defect. The gene calls are TRBV27 and TRBJ1-5, with 11 bases fitting TRBD1. Sequenced sample: thymocytes. The CDR3 loop reads CASAPGQGDRQPQHF. DNA of the CDR3: TGTGCCAGCGCTCCGGGACAGGGGGATCGCCAGCCCCAGCATTTT.